The entry below gives a single TCR beta chain sequence along with its context. The source of the sample is a study of cytomegalovirus exposure and HLA in healthy donors. Whole-study context: Among around 180 million T cells, an earlier analysis found 117 million unique TCR beta sequences.

This CDR3 spans 14 amino acids. Germline-derived CDR1 and CDR2 are SNHLY and FYNNEI. With V trimmed by 7 bases and J by 5 bases, 8 bases remained unmatched. It was with 60 Vbeta and 13 Jbeta primers that the PCR ran. Profiled with immunoSEQ multiplex PCR; TCRdb holds only in-frame clones, not every one. The table has about 86,000 clones, roughly 79% seen once. The sample was PBMCs. The clonotype originates from a female donor in good health and CMV-seronegative. V usage is TRBV2 and J usage is TRBJ2-5, with TRBD2 matching over 9 bases. The CDR3 DNA is TGTGCCAGCAAGAGAGGACTAGCGACGGAGACCCAGTACTTC. Translated: CASKRGLATETQYF.